A selection of T cell receptor beta chains follows, all from one sample in a study of T cell responses to AZD1222 COVID-19 vaccine. Clones were sequenced by immunoSEQ multiplex PCR, and TCRdb holds only the in-frame ones, with some missing. The sample lists about 93,000 clones, around 85% occurring once. Sequencing was performed on peripheral blood, taken on day 0 of AZD1222 vaccination. All receptors come from an adult in good health. CDR3s include the opening cysteine and the closing phenylalanine or tryptophan. Each record gives: J gene, V gene, CDR3 protein.

TRBJ2-7 TRBV11-3 CASSLGGVPEQYF
TRBJ1-1 TRBV5-6 CASSLGKSEAFF
TRBJ1-1 TRBV9 CASSVAGAGTEAFF
TRBJ2-3 TRBV20-1 CSALAGGPRYF
TRBJ2-1 TRBV5-1 CASSLGQGAYNEQFF
TRBJ2-7 TRBV6-5 CASRPGQGATYEQYF
TRBJ2-2 TRBV5-1 CASSLLQGSTGELFF
TRBJ1-6 TRBV10-3 CAISESGGSNSPLHF
TRBJ2-3 TRBV7-2 CASSYGGVGTDTQYF
TRBJ2-7 TRBV27 CASSPSYEQYF
TRBJ2-7 TRBV4-3 CASSQGWGGPYEQYF
TRBJ1-1 TRBV7-9 CASSLLTEAFF
TRBJ2-7 TRBV9 CASSVGVVPYEQYF
TRBJ1-2 TRBV19 CASSIGVGTYGYTF
TRBJ1-5 TRBV28 CASRDRDHSNQPQHF
TRBJ1-6 TRBV6-6 CASSFTGGKDSPLHF
TRBJ2-1 TRBV7-2 CASSLGAGISYNEQFF
TRBJ2-2 TRBV27 CASSLTVGTGELFF
TRBJ1-6 TRBV19 CASSRRTGTSADLNSPLHF
TRBJ1-2 TRBV28 CASSLTGGGRYGYTF
TRBJ2-5 TRBV7-9 CASSLGRGQETQYF